This TCR beta chain comes out of a study of shared clonotypes between healthy human individuals. The V gene's germline CDR1 is MNHEY and CDR2 SVGAGI. V was pared by 6 bases and J by 4 bases, with 8 bases of the junction left unmatched. The CDR3 length is 15 residues. Researchers ran the assay at a deep level. Genomic DNA (from each subset) was split evenly across several immunoSEQ plates. Sequencing used immunoSEQ multiplex PCR; TCRdb keeps in-frame clones, though not all of them. The sample carries about 2.4 million clones, under 95% recorded once. Material for sequencing was naive CD4+ T cells from PBMCs. Subset meaning: CD45RA+ positively selected. This sequence was found in a man younger than 35 in good health. Some clones in this sample may be carry-over from other donors' samples. The V gene is TRBV6-5, the J gene TRBJ2-1; TRBD2 matches at 8 bases. CDR3: CASSRDSGTYNEQFF. CDR3 in DNA: TGTGCCAGCAGCCGAGATAGCGGGACTTACAATGAGCAGTTCTTC.